This is a list of T cell receptor beta chains from one sample in a study of shared clonotypes between healthy human individuals. The protocol was immunoSEQ multiplex PCR, while the TCRdb copy is restricted to in-frame clones and leaves out a portion. The table records approximately 2.5 million clones, around nine tenths of them present only once. The sequencing input was naive CD4+ T cells sorted from blood. These receptors were taken from a man aged 18 to 30 in good health. Both conserved end residues are part of each CDR3. Fields, in order: V gene, J gene, clone size, D gene, CDR3 protein, CDR3 DNA. A D gene is named only where the DNA matches it firmly. Part of the rows lack a size; the others show once, few, many or a class for expanded clones.

>TRBV7-9|TRBJ1-6|NA|NA
CASSFQGPNLNSPLHF
TGTGCCAGCAGCTTCCAGGGTCCCAACCTAAATTCACCCCTCCACTTT
>TRBV10-2|TRBJ1-1|NA|NA
CASSLIRTEAFF
TGCGCCAGCAGTTTGATTAGAACTGAAGCTTTCTTT
>TRBV5-4|TRBJ1-4|once|NA
CASSPGGANEKLFF
TGTGCCAGCAGCCCGGGGGGGGCGAATGAAAAACTGTTTTTT
>TRBV19|TRBJ1-5|NA|NA
CASNGLGLQPQHF
TGTGCCAGTAACGGTTTGGGTCTCCAGCCCCAGCATTTT
>TRBV30|TRBJ1-2|NA|NA
CASDPSGRTSSTF
TGTGCCTCGGACCCCTCAGGGAGGACAAGTAGTACCTTC
>TRBV7-2|TRBJ2-2|NA|NA
CASSLVSGVNTGELFF
TGTGCCAGCAGCTTAGTTTCTGGGGTGAACACCGGGGAGCTGTTTTTT
>TRBV19|TRBJ1-2|NA|NA
CASSIEFPLSGLYGYTF
TGTGCCAGTAGTATAGAATTCCCGCTCTCAGGACTCTATGGCTACACCTTC
>TRBV11-2|TRBJ1-3|NA|NA
CASSPQISGNTIYF
TGTGCCAGCAGCCCCCAAATCTCTGGAAACACCATATATTTT
>TRBV10-1|TRBJ2-7|NA|NA
CASSESILASYEQYF
TGCGCCAGCAGTGAGTCTATTCTAGCGTCGTACGAGCAGTACTTC
>TRBV29-1|TRBJ2-7|once|NA
CSVEDRAGVEQYF
TGCAGCGTTGAAGATCGAGCAGGGGTCGAGCAGTACTTC
>TRBV5-1|TRBJ2-3|NA|NA
CASSWSTDTQYF
TGCGCCAGCAGCTGGAGTACAGATACGCAGTATTTT
>TRBV30|TRBJ2-7|NA|NA
CAWSAHTYEQYF
TGTGCCTGGAGCGCTCACACCTACGAGCAGTACTTC
>TRBV21-1|TRBJ2-5|NA|NA
CASSNEEGLAEETQYF
TGTGCCAGCAGCAACGAAGAGGGACTAGCGGAAGAGACCCAGTACTTC
>TRBV6-4|TRBJ1-6|NA|NA
CASSETTLGNSPLHF
TGTGCCAGCAGTGAAACCACTCTGGGGAATTCACCCCTCCACTTT
>TRBV5-1|TRBJ2-7|NA|TRBD2
CASSLAVGGTAHEQYF
TGCGCCAGCAGCTTGGCCGTGGGGGGGACGGCCCACGAGCAGTACTTC
>TRBV6-5|TRBJ2-7|NA|NA
CASSYSNRVYEQYF
TGTGCCAGCAGTTACTCGAACAGGGTCTACGAGCAGTACTTC
>TRBV20-1|TRBJ2-7|NA|NA
CSASRPYEQYF
TGCAGTGCTAGTAGGCCCTACGAGCAGTACTTC
>TRBV5-1|TRBJ2-3|few|NA
CASSLLATDTQYF
TGCGCCAGCAGCTTGCTAGCCACAGATACGCAGTATTTT
>TRBV19|TRBJ2-1|NA|NA
CASSIGTSNREQFF
TGTGCCAGTAGTATTGGGACCTCAAACCGGGAGCAGTTCTTC
>TRBV5-1|TRBJ2-1|once|TRBD2
CASSSPGLAGVNEQFF
TGCGCCAGCAGCTCCCCGGGACTAGCGGGAGTGAATGAGCAGTTCTTC
>TRBV11-2|TRBJ2-5|NA|NA
CASSPGYIQETQYF
TGTGCCAGCAGCCCGGGGTACATTCAAGAGACCCAGTACTTC
>TRBV19|TRBJ2-5|NA|NA
CASSRGGQETQYF
TGTGCCAGTAGTAGAGGGGGCCAAGAGACCCAGTACTTC
>TRBV4-2|TRBJ1-2|NA|TRBD1
CASSLGQAGSLNYGYTF
TGTGCCAGCAGCCTCGGACAGGCGGGCTCGCTCAACTATGGCTACACCTTC
>TRBV28|TRBJ2-5|once|TRBD2
CASKRGGQETQYF
TGTGCCAGCAAGCGGGGGGGACAAGAGACCCAGTACTTC
>TRBV4-1|TRBJ1-4|NA|NA
CASPPGGDNEKLFF
TGCGCCAGCCCCCCCGGGGGAGATAATGAAAAACTGTTTTTT
>TRBV7-2|TRBJ2-2|NA|NA
CASSKQLTTGELFF
TGTGCCAGCAGCAAACAGCTAACAACCGGGGAGCTGTTTTTT
>TRBV5-1|TRBJ2-5|NA|NA
CASSFGPDRQETQYF
TGCGCCAGCAGCTTCGGCCCTGACAGGCAAGAGACCCAGTACTTC
>TRBV27|TRBJ2-3|NA|TRBD2
CASSSSAGGKYF
TGTGCCAGCAGTTCTTCAGCGGGAGGGAAGTATTTT
>TRBV6-6|TRBJ1-2|NA|TRBD1
CASSSQGRDGYTF
TGTGCCAGCAGTTCACAGGGGCGGGATGGCTACACCTTC
>TRBV5-1|TRBJ2-7|NA|TRBD1
CASSLPGQGGYEQYF
TGCGCCAGCAGCTTGCCGGGACAGGGGGGCTACGAGCAGTACTTC
>TRBV13|TRBJ2-1|NA|NA
CASSPRTIQYNEQFF
TGTGCCAGCAGCCCACGGACTATCCAATACAATGAGCAGTTCTTC
>TRBV7-8|TRBJ1-2|NA|NA
CASSPDRNYGYTF
TGTGCCAGCAGCCCAGACAGGAACTATGGCTACACCTTC